The 15 T cell receptor beta chains given below trace back to one sample, sequenced in a study of blood T cells in healthy people across ages. It was with a sample-barcoded 5' primer and a J-beta primer mix that a second PCR of roughly 7 to 12 cycles was run. Via MiXCR, TCRdb re-called the 5' RACE reads, giving one row per CDR3 protein. Of just over 1 million distinct CDR3 sequences in the sample, 35% to 50% were seen once. The material sequenced was blood. The receptors here all came from a woman aged 55-75 years in good health.

This clonotype was seen a handful of times. This chain links TRBV28 with TRBJ2-7; a possible D gene is TRBD2 (6 bases). There are 16 residues in the CDR3. Germline lookup yields CDR1 MDHEN and CDR2 SYDVKM. V was pared by 6 bases and J by 2 bases, with 20 bases between. CDR3 nucleotides: TGTGCCAGCAGCTCCCCCCGTGGCGGGGCCACCTACGAGCAGTACTTC. This sequence encodes CASSSPRGGATYEQYF.

The chain has TRBV27 and TRBJ2-2; 10 bases align to TRBD2. Losses at the gene ends were 1 base for V and 9 bases for J; bases not matched to a gene: 5. The germline gives CDR1 MNHEY, CDR2 SMNVEV (reference sequence). This CDR3 has 15 amino acids. CDR3 sequence: CASSLWASGRRELFF. The CDR3 DNA sequence: TGTGCCAGCAGTTTATGGGCTAGCGGGAGAAGGGAGCTGTTTTTT.

V usage is TRBV12-3 or TRBV12-4 and J usage is TRBJ2-5; 7 positions agree with TRBD2. The CDR3 length is 14 residues. Trimming removed 6 bases from V and 5 bases from J; junction bases left unmatched: 9. As DNA, the CDR3 is TGTGCCAGCAGCCGCCCTGGGGGAGGGGAGACCCAGTACTTC. Residues: CASSRPGGGETQYF.

The chain employs TRBV24-1 and TRBJ2-2; maybe TRBD2 (6 bases). The CDR3 has 15 amino acids. Trimming removed 4 bases from V and 4 bases from J, with 12 bases in between. Germline V gene data show CDR1 as KGHDR and CDR2 as SFDVKD. The CDR3 DNA follows: TGTGCCACCAGTGAGGGCGGGACGGCCACCGGGGAGCTGTTTTTT. It yields the protein CATSEGGTATGELFF.

This rearrangement joins TRBV11-2 to TRBJ2-7; D gene ambiguous. Germline V CDR1 and CDR2: SGHAT, FQNNGV. CDR3 length: 12 residues. Trimming took 1 base from V and 5 from J, leaving 6 bases between them. The CDR3, as DNA: TGTGCCAGCAGCTTAGGCGACGACGAGCAGTACTTC. This codes for CASSLGDDEQYF. Supplemented by reference TRBV11-2 and TRBJ2-7, the full variable domain reads EAGVAQSPRYKIIEKRQSVAFWCNPISGHATLYWYQQILGQGPKLLIQFQNNGVVDDSQLPKDRFSAERLKGVDSTLKIQPAKLEDSAVYLCASSLGDDEQYFGPGTRLTVT.

The V and J genes are TRBV20-1 and TRBJ2-1; 13 bases are shared with TRBD2. Germline V gives CDR1 DFQATT, CDR2 SNEGSKA (reference sequence). The junction had 5 bases not matched to a gene; V was cut back by 6 bases and J by 3 bases. The CDR3 length is 15 residues. The CDR3 nucleotides are TGCAGTGCAGGGACTAGCGGGATAGGCTACAATGAGCAGTTCTTC. It codes for CSAGTSGIGYNEQFF.

This clonotype has at least ten counts. The chain links TRBV2 to TRBJ2-5, with 7 bases that match TRBD2. The germline V gene has CDR1 SNHLY and CDR2 FYNNEI. The junction had 12 bases not matched to a gene; V was cut back by 6 bases and J by 5 bases. The CDR3 covers 15 residues. The CDR3 DNA reads TGTGCCAGCAGCGCTCTAGCGGACCCAAGGGAGACCCAGTACTTC. Protein sequence: CASSALADPRETQYF.

This clonotype has more than one count but fewer than ten. The chain joins TRBV6-5 to TRBJ2-7; D gene unclear. The V end was cut by 5 bases, the J end by 3 bases, with 14 bases between. This CDR3 comprises 14 residues. Germline CDR1 MNHEY, CDR2 SVGAGI. For the CDR3, the DNA is TGTGCCAGCAGTATTCGACCCTATTACTACGAGCAGTACTTC. Translation gives CASSIRPYYYEQYF.

This clonotype appeared a few times. The chain combines TRBV7-9 with TRBJ2-1; 10 bases align to TRBD2. The J segment lost 7 bases and the V segment lost 1 base, leaving 16 bases of the junction unmatched. CDR3 length: 19 residues. Germline CDR1 and CDR2: SEHNR and FQNEAQ (reference sequence). The CDR3 reads CASSLDGPSGSPLWNEQFF. The CDR3 DNA is TGTGCCAGCAGCTTAGATGGGCCTAGCGGGAGCCCCCTTTGGAATGAGCAGTTCTTC.

As regards this clonotype: This is likely a read error, given that the CDR3 carries no conserved phenylalanine or tryptophan at its end. This sequence joins TRBV9 and TRBJ2-2, with 12 bases identical to TRBD2. This CDR3 is built from 18 residues. V gave up 0 bases and J gave up 4 bases; unmatched junction bases: 7. CDR1 is SGDLS and CDR2 is YYNGEE in the germline V gene. CDR3 region: CASSVGLAGGPVTGELFS. The CDR3, as DNA: TGTGCCAGCAGCGTAGGGCTAGCGGGAGGGCCGGTCACCGGGGAGCTGTTTTCT.

This clonotype was seen a few times. This chain links TRBV9 with TRBJ2-1, with 7 bases matching TRBD2. Germline values: CDR1 SGDLS, CDR2 YYNGEE. The CDR3 is 15 residues long. Trimming removed 1 base from V and 9 bases from J; junction bases left unmatched: 10. CDR3 region: CASSVTGRPPLEQFF. The CDR3 DNA is TGTGCCAGCAGCGTAACCGGGAGGCCCCCTCTTGAGCAGTTCTTC. Filled out from reference TRBV9 and TRBJ2-1, the complete variable domain reads DSGVTQTPKHLITATGQRVTLRCSPRSGDLSVYWYQQSLDQGLQFLIQYYNGEERAKGNILERFSAQQFPDLHSELNLSSLELGDSALYFCASSVTGRPPLEQFFGPGTRLTVL.

This clonotype was detected only a few times. The chain recombines TRBV15 with TRBJ1-4; possible D gene TRBD1, 5 bases. V lost 0 bases, J lost 8 bases, and 19 bases lay in between. Germline CDR1 is LNHNV and CDR2 is YYDKDF (reference sequence). CDR3 length: 17 residues. CDR3 nucleotide sequence: TGTGCCACCAGCAGAGATGGGAAACAGGTCCCCGGGGAAAAACTGTTTTTT. Amino acids: CATSRDGKQVPGEKLFF. The full variable domain, its missing parts supplied by reference TRBV15 and TRBJ1-4, is DAMVIQNPRYQVTQFGKPVTLSCSQTLNHNVMYWYQQKSSQAPKLLFHYYDKDFNNEADTPDNFQSRRPNTSFCFLDIRSPGLGDTAMYLCATSRDGKQVPGEKLFFGSGTQLSVL.

This clonotype has just a few counts. This sequence joins TRBV20-1 and TRBJ2-1; TRBD2 matches at 7 bases. From germline, CDR1 is DFQATT and CDR2 SNEGSKA (reference sequence). This CDR3 is built from 14 residues. Germline trimming cut 5 bases from V and 1 base from J; bases unmatched to any gene: 5. The CDR3 bases are TGCAGTGCTGGACCAGCGGGGTCCTACAATGAGCAGTTCTTC. Amino acids: CSAGPAGSYNEQFF.

This clonotype was observed at least ten times. The junction shows a germline mismatch at one end, possibly a read error. The chain combines TRBV5-1 with TRBJ2-7; D call uncertain. Germline assignment: CDR1 SGHRS and CDR2 YFSETQ. The CDR3 spans 11 residues. CDR3 loop: CASSNSYEQYF. In DNA, the CDR3 is TGTGCCAGCAGTAACTCCTACGAGCAGTACTTC.

The chain couples TRBV29-1 to TRBJ1-1; 7 bases line up with TRBD1. In germline, CDR1 is SQVTM, CDR2 ANQGSEA. V lost 2 bases, J lost 6 bases, and 9 bases stayed unmatched. The CDR3 runs 14 residues. CDR3 coding DNA: TGCAGCGTTGAAAAGGGCAGGGGGAGGGCTGAAGCTTTCTTT. Its protein is CSVEKGRGRAEAFF.